Listed below are T cell receptor beta chains from one sample, sequenced in a study of molecular identifiers for immune sequencing clone quantification. TCRdb analysed the PCR reads with MiXCR anew, one entry per CDR3 protein. The sample has 250,000 to 350,000 distinct CDR3 sequences; 20% to 25% are singletons. The sequenced sample was naive CD8+ T cells from blood, with Jurkat cell RNA spiked in. Receptors originate from a human donor in good health. Some libraries in this study had Jurkat cell RNA spiked in. The CDR3 runs from the conserved cysteine through the conserved F or W. The D gene is left open where the match is weak. Some rows mark clone size as missing; the rest say once, few, many or name a class of expanded clone.

abundance	d_gene	v_gene	j_gene	CDR3aa	CDR3nt
many	-	TRBV9	TRBJ2-5	CASSVGWSQETQYF	TGTGCCAGCAGCGTAGGGTGGTCCCAAGAGACCCAGTACTTC
many	TRBD1	TRBV5-6	TRBJ2-7	CASSWDSRPYEQYF	TGTGCCAGCAGTTGGGACAGTCGACCCTACGAGCAGTACTTC
many	-	TRBV27	TRBJ2-2	CASSLSQNTGELFF	TGTGCCAGCAGTTTATCTCAGAACACCGGGGAGCTGTTTTTT
many	TRBD2	TRBV14	TRBJ2-3	CASSPGSGGSTDTQYF	TGTGCCAGCAGCCCAGGTAGCGGGGGCAGCACAGATACGCAGTATTTT
many	-	TRBV7-9	TRBJ2-2	CASSPNDPTNTGELFF	TGTGCCAGCAGCCCCAACGACCCCACGAACACCGGGGAGCTGTTTTTT
many	-	TRBV19	TRBJ1-2	CASRLGAIGYTF	TGTGCCAGTAGGTTGGGGGCGATCGGCTACACCTTC
many	-	TRBV4-3	TRBJ2-1	CASSQDWLASVNEQFF	TGCGCCAGCAGCCAAGATTGGCTAGCTAGTGTCAATGAGCAGTTCTTC
-	-	TRBV4-3	TRBJ2-1	CASSQDRSQGFALNEQFF	TGCGCCAGCAGCCAGGATAGGTCACAGGGTTTTGCCCTAAATGAGCAGTTCTTC
many	TRBD2	TRBV7-9	TRBJ2-7	CASSGEGRGNYEQYF	TGTGCCAGCAGCGGGGAGGGACGGGGAAACTACGAGCAGTACTTC
many	TRBD1	TRBV7-9	TRBJ2-6	CASSPQPGQGEEANVLTF	TGTGCCAGCAGCCCCCAACCGGGACAGGGGGAAGAGGCCAACGTCCTGACTTTC
many	-	TRBV7-3	TRBJ2-1	CASSLLGGAEQFF	TGTGCCAGCAGCTTACTTGGGGGTGCTGAGCAGTTCTTC
few	-	TRBV4-3	TRBJ1-1	CASSQDSTRQNTEAFF	TGCGCCAGCAGCCAAGATTCCACAAGACAGAACACTGAAGCTTTCTTT
-	-	TRBV7-9	TRBJ2-3	CASSSYFSPGTDTQYF	TGTGCCAGCAGCTCCTACTTCTCCCCTGGCACAGATACGCAGTATTTT
many	-	TRBV29-1	TRBJ2-1	CSVRFSSYNEQFF	TGCAGCGTCAGGTTTAGCTCCTACAATGAGCAGTTCTTC
-	-	TRBV3-1	TRBJ2-7	CASSTGGHGYEQYF	TGTGCCAGCAGCACCGGGGGGCATGGATACGAGCAGTACTTC